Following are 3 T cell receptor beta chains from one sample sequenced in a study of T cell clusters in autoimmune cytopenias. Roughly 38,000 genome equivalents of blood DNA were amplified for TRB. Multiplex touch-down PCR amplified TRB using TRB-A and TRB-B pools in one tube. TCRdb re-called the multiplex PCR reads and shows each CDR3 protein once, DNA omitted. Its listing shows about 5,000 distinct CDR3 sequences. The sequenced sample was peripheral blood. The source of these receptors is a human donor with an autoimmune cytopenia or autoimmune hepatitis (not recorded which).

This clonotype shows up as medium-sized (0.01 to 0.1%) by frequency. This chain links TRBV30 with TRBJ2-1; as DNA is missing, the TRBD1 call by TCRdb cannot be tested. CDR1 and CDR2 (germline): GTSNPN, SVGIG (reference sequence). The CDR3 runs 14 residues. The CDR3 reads CAWSSGPSAGEQFF.

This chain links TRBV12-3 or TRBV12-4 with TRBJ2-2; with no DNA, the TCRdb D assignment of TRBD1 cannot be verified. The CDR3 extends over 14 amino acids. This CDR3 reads CASSRDRYTGELFF.

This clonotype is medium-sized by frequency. This chain's CDR3 is CASRGRTGNQPQHF. This rearrangement joins TRBV19 to TRBJ1-5; as DNA is missing, the TRBD1 call by TCRdb cannot be tested. This CDR3 is 14 amino acids long. From germline, CDR1 is LNHDA and CDR2 SQIVND (reference sequence).